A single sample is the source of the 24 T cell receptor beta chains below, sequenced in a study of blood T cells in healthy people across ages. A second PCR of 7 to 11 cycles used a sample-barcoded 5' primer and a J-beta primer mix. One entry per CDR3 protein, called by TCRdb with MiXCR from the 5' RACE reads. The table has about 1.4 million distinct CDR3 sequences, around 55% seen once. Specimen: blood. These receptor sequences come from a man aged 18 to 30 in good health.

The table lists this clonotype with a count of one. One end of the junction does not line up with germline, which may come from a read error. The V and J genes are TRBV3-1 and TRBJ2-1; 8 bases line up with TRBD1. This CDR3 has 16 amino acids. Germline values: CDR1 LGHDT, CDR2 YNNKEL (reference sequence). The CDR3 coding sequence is TGTGCCAGCAGTCAAGGGGGCACAGGGGGTTTATATGAGCAGTTCTTC. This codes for CASSQGGTGGLYEQFF.

Written as DNA, the CDR3 is TGTGCCAGCAGGGGGGGGAGCACTGAAGCTTTCTTT. Translating gives CASRGGSTEAFF. The chain uses TRBV27 and TRBJ1-1, with D tentatively TRBD1 (5 bases). The CDR3 extends over 12 amino acids. Trimming took off 6 bases at V and 4 bases at J, with 9 bases between the two ends. In germline, CDR1 is MNHEY, CDR2 SMNVEV (reference sequence).

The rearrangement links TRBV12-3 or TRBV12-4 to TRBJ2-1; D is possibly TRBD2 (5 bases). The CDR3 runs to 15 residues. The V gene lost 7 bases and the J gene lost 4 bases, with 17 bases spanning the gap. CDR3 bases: TGTGCCAGCACTTCAATAGCGCTTGGGTACAATGAGCAGTTCTTC. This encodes CASTSIALGYNEQFF.

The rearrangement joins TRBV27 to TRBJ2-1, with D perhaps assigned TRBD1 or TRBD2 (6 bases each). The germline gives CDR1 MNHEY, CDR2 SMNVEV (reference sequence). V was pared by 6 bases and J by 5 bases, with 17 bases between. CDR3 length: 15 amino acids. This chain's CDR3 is CASRSGGPFDNEQFF. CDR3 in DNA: TGTGCCAGCAGATCCGGGGGCCCCTTCGACAATGAGCAGTTCTTC.

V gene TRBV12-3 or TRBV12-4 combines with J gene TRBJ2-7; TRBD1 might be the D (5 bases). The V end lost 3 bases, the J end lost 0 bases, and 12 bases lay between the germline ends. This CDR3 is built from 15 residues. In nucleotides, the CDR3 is TGTGCCAGCAGTTTTGGACATATGAGCTCCTACGAGCAGTACTTC. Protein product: CASSFGHMSSYEQYF.

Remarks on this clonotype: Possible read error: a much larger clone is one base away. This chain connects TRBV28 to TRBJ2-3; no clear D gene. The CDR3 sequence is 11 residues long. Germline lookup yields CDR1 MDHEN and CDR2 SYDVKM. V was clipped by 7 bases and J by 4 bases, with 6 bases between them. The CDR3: CASTNADTQYF. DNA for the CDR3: TGTGCCAGCACCAACGCAGATACGCAGTATTTT.

The chain's CDR3 is CASSTSRFGELFF. In DNA, the CDR3 is TGTGCCAGCAGTACCTCCCGATTCGGGGAGCTGTTTTTT. The chain recombines TRBV6-4 with TRBJ2-2; D is ambiguous. The CDR3 totals 13 residues. Trimming took off 5 bases at V and 7 bases at J, with 11 bases between the two ends. Per germline, CDR1 MRHNA and CDR2 SNTAGT.

The DNA for the CDR3 is TGTGCCAGCAGCTTGGCGGTACTAGCGCACAGCTCCTACAATGAGCAGTTCTTC. Its translation is CASSLAVLAHSSYNEQFF. The rearrangement uses TRBV7-9 and TRBJ2-1; 7 bases are shared with TRBD2. CDR3 length: 18 amino acids. In germline, CDR1 is SEHNR, CDR2 FQNEAQ (reference sequence). After removal of 3 bases from V and 0 bases from J, the junction contained 11 bases not matched to a gene.

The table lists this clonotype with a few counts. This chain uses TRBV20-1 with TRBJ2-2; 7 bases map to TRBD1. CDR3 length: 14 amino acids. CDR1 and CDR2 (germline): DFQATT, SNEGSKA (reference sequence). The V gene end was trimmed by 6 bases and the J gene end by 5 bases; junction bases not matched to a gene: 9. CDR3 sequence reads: CSAKDREVTGELFF. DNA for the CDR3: TGCAGTGCCAAAGACAGGGAAGTAACCGGGGAGCTGTTTTTT.

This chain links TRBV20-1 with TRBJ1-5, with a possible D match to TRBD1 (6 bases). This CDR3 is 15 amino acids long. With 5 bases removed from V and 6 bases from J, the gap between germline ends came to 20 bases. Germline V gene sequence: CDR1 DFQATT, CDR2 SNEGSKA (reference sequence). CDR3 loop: CSARRSRGVGQPQHF. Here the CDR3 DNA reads TGCAGTGCTCGAAGATCGAGGGGGGTGGGTCAGCCCCAGCATTTT.

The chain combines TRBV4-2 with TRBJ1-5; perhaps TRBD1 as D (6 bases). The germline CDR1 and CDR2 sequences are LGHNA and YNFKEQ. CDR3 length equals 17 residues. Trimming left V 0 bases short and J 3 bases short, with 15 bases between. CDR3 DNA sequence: TGTGCCAGCAGCCAAGAGGGGACACCCGAGCTCAATCAGCCCCAGCATTTT. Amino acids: CASSQEGTPELNQPQHF.

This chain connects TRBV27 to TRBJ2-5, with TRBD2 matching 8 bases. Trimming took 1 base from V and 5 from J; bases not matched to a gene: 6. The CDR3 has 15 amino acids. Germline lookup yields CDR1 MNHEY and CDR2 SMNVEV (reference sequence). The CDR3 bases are TGTGCCAGCAGTTTATTTAGCGGGGAAGGGGAGACCCAGTACTTC. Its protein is CASSLFSGEGETQYF.

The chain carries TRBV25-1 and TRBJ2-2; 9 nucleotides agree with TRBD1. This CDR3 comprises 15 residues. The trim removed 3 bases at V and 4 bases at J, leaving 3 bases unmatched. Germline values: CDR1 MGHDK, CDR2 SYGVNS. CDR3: CASSDRDRVTGELFF. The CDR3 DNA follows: TGTGCCAGCAGTGACCGGGACAGGGTCACCGGGGAGCTGTTTTTT. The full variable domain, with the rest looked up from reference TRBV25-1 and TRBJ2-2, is EADIYQTPRYLVIGTGKKITLECSQTMGHDKMYWYQQDPGMELHLIHYSYGVNSTEKGDLSSESTVSRIRTEHFPLTLESARPSHTSQYLCASSDRDRVTGELFFGEGSRLTVL.

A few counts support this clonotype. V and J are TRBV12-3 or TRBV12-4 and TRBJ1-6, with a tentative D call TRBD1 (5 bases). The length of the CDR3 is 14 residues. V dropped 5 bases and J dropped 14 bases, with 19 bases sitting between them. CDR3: CASSKGPRGSALHF. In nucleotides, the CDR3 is TGTGCCAGCAGTAAGGGGCCTCGGGGTTCGGCCCTCCACTTT.

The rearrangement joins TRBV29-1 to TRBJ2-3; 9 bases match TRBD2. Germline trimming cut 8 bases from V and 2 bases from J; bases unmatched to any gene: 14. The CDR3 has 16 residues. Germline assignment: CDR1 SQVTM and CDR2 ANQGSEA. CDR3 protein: CSTSVRGGGATDTQYF. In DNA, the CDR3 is TGCAGCACCTCCGTTCGGGGCGGGGGGGCCACAGATACGCAGTATTTT.

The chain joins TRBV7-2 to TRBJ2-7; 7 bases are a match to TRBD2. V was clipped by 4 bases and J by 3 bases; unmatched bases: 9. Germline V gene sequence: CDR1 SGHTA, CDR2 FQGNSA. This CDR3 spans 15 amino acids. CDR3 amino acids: CASSYTSDLFYEQYF. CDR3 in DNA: TGTGCCAGCAGCTACACTAGCGACTTGTTCTACGAGCAGTACTTC. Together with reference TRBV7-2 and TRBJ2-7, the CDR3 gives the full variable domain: GAGVSQSPSNKVTEKGKDVELRCDPISGHTALYWYRQSLGQGLEFLIYFQGNSAPDKSGLPSDRFSAERTGGSVSTLTIQRTQQEDSAVYLCASSYTSDLFYEQYFGPGTRLTVT.

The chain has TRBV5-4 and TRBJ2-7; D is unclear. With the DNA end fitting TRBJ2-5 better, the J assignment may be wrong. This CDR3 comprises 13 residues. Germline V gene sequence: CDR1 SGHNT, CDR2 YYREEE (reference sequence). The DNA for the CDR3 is TGTGCCAGCAGCTTGAGGGATGAAGAGACCCAGTACTTC. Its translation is CASSLRDEETQYF.

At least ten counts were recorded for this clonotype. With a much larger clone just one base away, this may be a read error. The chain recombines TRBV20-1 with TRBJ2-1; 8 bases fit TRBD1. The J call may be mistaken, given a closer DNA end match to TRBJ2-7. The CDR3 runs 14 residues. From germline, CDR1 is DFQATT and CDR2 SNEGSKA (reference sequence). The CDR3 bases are TGCAGTGCTGGTCCGGGACAGGATGTCAATGAGCAGTACTTC. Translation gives CSAGPGQDVNEQYF.

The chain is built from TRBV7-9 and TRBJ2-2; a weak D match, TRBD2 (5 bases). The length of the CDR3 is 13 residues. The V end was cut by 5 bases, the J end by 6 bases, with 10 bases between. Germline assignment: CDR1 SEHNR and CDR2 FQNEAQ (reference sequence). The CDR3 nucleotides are TGTGCCAGCAGCGGGAGTCTCTCCGGGGAGCTGTTTTTT. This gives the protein CASSGSLSGELFF.

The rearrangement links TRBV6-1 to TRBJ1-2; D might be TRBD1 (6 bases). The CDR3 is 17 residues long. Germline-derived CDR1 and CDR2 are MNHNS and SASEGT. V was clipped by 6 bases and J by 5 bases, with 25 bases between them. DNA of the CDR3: TGTGCCAGCAGCACGGCTTCAGGGGAATCAAATCTGTATGGCTACACCTTC. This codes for CASSTASGESNLYGYTF.

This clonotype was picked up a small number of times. As DNA, the CDR3 is TGTGCCAGCAGTTTGAACAGTTATCAGCCCCAGCATTTT. Translated, it gives CASSLNSYQPQHF. The V call is TRBV28, the J call TRBJ1-5; no reliable D call. The V end lost 3 bases, the J end lost 5 bases, and 8 bases lay between the germline ends. The germline V gene has CDR1 MDHEN and CDR2 SYDVKM. CDR3 size: 13 residues.

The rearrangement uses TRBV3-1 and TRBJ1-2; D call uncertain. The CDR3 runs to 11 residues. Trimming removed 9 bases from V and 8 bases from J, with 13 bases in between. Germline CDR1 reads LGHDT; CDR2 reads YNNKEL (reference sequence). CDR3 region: CASASPRGYTF. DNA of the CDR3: TGTGCCAGTGCCTCCCCTCGGGGCTACACCTTC. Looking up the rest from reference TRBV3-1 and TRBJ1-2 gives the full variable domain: DTAVSQTPKYLVTQMGNDKSIKCEQNLGHDTMYWYKQDSKKFLKIMFSYNNKELIINETVPNRFSPKSPDKAHLNLHINSLELGDSAVYFCASASPRGYTFGSGTRLTVV.

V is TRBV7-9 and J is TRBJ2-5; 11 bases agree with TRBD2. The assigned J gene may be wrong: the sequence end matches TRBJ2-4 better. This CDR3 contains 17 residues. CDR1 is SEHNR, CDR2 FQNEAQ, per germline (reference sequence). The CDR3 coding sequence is TGTGCCAGCAGCCTACTAGCGGGGGAAGAAGCCAAAAACATTCAGTACTTC. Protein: CASSLLAGEEAKNIQYF.

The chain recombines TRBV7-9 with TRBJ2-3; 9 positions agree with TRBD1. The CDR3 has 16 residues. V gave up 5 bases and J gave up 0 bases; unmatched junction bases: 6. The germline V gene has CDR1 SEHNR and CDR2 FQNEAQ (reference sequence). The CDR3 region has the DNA TGTGCCAGCAGCCTACACAGGGGGCGTAGCACAGATACGCAGTATTTT. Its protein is CASSLHRGRSTDTQYF.